This T cell receptor (beta chain) was recorded in a study of vaccination effects on CD4 cells after COVID-19. CD4+ T cells were isolated after 10 days of culture. Either the mRNA-1273 or the BNT162b2 vaccine was given to participants as two doses. Method: immunoSEQ multiplex PCR; TCRdb's copy keeps in-frame clones and lacks some. The repertoire holds fewer than 85,000 clones, with 70% to 85% as singletons. This clone came up a few times. The antigen is not known. CDR1 and CDR2 (germline): KGHDR, SFDVKD. The CDR3 is 15 amino acids. Unmatched junction bases numbered 8, after V lost 4 bases and J lost 6 bases.

Material: CD4+ T cells from PBMCs cultured without peptide, obtained after COVID-19 vaccination. The TCR comes from a human donor who received a COVID-19 vaccine. The V gene is TRBV24-1, the J gene TRBJ2-3, with 8 positions matching TRBD1. CDR3 region: CATSDRQGARDTQYF. In DNA, the CDR3 is TGTGCCACCAGTGACCGTCAGGGGGCACGGGATACGCAGTATTTT.